The next 28 T cell receptor beta chains were all read from a single sample in a study of shared clonotypes between healthy human individuals. Clones were read by immunoSEQ multiplex PCR, and TCRdb kept only the in-frame ones, dropping some. The sample holds roughly 500,000 clones, 78% seen once. The source material was PBMCs. These receptors were collected from a woman in her thirties or forties in good health. Some clones in this sample may be carry-over from other donors' samples.

The chain uses TRBV28 and TRBJ1-1, with 8 bases fitting TRBD1. Trimming took 4 bases from V and 4 from J; bases not matched to a gene: 8. Germline lookup yields CDR1 MDHEN and CDR2 SYDVKM. CDR3 length: 15 amino acids. Here the CDR3 reads CASSSPWTGTTEAFF. The CDR3 region has the DNA TGTGCCAGCAGTTCCCCCTGGACAGGGACCACTGAAGCTTTCTTT.

In its sample, this clone was seen a few times. Here the CDR3 DNA reads TGTGCCAGCAGCTCCGGACATACGCCCCAGCATTTT. Translated, it gives CASSSGHTPQHF. The chain combines TRBV7-9 with TRBJ1-5; possibly TRBD1 for D (5 bases). The germline V gene encodes CDR1 SEHNR and CDR2 FQNEAQ (reference sequence). CDR3 size: 12 residues. V was shortened by 4 bases and J by 9 bases, with 10 bases between the two germline ends.

This chain links TRBV19 with TRBJ2-7; no clear D. The germline CDR1 and CDR2 sequences are LNHDA and SQIVND (reference sequence). With 0 bases removed from V and 2 bases from J, the gap between germline ends came to 11 bases. This CDR3 region has 15 residues. The CDR3 loop reads CASSIDNSLTYEQYF. CDR3 in DNA: TGTGCCAGTAGTATAGATAACAGTTTGACCTACGAGCAGTACTTC.

The genes are TRBV11-3 and TRBJ1-5, with D unresolved. CDR1 and CDR2 (germline): SGHNT, YENEEA. CDR3 length: 15 amino acids. Trimming cost V 3 bases and J 0 bases, with 9 bases left between them. The CDR3 nucleotides are TGTGCCAGCAGCTTCTGCCAGGATAGCAATCAGCCCCAGCATTTT. Translating gives CASSFCQDSNQPQHF. The full variable domain, rest sourced from reference TRBV11-3 and TRBJ1-5, is EAGVVQSPRYKIIEKKQPVAFWCNPISGHNTLYWYLQNLGQGPELLIRYENEEAVDDSQLPKDRFSAERLKGVDSTLKIQPAELGDSAVYLCASSFCQDSNQPQHFGDGTRLSIL.

The V call is TRBV30, the J call TRBJ2-7; 12 bases fit TRBD2. CDR1 is GTSNPN and CDR2 is SVGIG in the germline V gene (reference sequence). V lost 2 bases to trimming and J lost 3 bases; unmatched junction nucleotides: 5. CDR3 length equals 15 residues. The CDR3 bases are TGTGCCTGGAGTCCGGGACTAGCGGGTATCTACGAGCAGTACTTC. Its protein product is CAWSPGLAGIYEQYF.

The V call is TRBV7-3, the J call TRBJ2-4; tentatively, D is TRBD1 or TRBD2 (6 bases each). There are 15 residues in the CDR3. Trimming cost V 4 bases and J 5 bases, with 15 bases left between them. Germline CDR1 is SGHTA and CDR2 is FQGTGA. CDR3: CASSSPEGGQNIQYF. CDR3 bases: TGTGCCAGCAGCTCTCCGGAGGGGGGACAAAACATTCAGTACTTC.

The chain employs TRBV6-6 and TRBJ2-7, with 7 nucleotides matching TRBD2. The V gene end was trimmed by 2 bases and the J gene end by 2 bases; junction bases not matched to a gene: 3. The CDR3 is 14 residues long. Germline CDR1 and CDR2: MNHNY and SVGAGI (reference sequence). CDR3 sequence: CASSYRDYPYEQYF. The CDR3 coding sequence is TGTGCCAGCAGTTACCGGGACTACCCCTACGAGCAGTACTTC.

The chain is built from TRBV11-2 and TRBJ2-5, with D unclear. CDR1 and CDR2 (germline): SGHAT, FQNNGV. The CDR3 length is 14 residues. Trimming cost V 1 base and J 0 bases, with 6 bases left between them. The CDR3 DNA follows: TGTGCCAGCAGCTTAGGCAGGAACCAAGAGACCCAGTACTTC. This translates into CASSLGRNQETQYF.

This chain joins TRBV18 and TRBJ2-3; no reliable D call. V lost 4 bases and J lost 0, with 8 bases in between. This CDR3 region has 14 residues. Germline CDR1 KGHSH, CDR2 LQKENI. The CDR3 loop reads CASSRDYSTDTQYF. The DNA for the CDR3 is TGTGCCAGCTCACGAGATTATAGCACAGATACGCAGTATTTT.

V usage is TRBV6-1 and J usage is TRBJ2-5, with D possibly matching TRBD2 (6 bases). Germline assignment: CDR1 MNHNS and CDR2 SASEGT. Between the trimmed V and J ends, which lost 8 bases and 4 bases, there was a span of 20 bases. The CDR3 contains 15 residues. CDR3: CASHPGGEVSETQYF. The CDR3 nucleotides are TGTGCCAGCCATCCTGGCGGGGAGGTGTCAGAGACCCAGTACTTC.

This clone showed up just once. The CDR3 region is CASSSGTGMVNEQFF. For the CDR3, the DNA is TGCGCCAGCAGCTCCGGGACAGGGATGGTTAATGAGCAGTTCTTC. This sequence joins TRBV5-1 and TRBJ2-1; TRBD1 matches at 9 bases. CDR3 length: 15 amino acids. Germline loops: CDR1 SGHRS, CDR2 YFSETQ. V was clipped by 3 bases and J by 7 bases; unmatched bases: 8.

The V gene is TRBV19, the J gene TRBJ2-7, with 8 bases that match TRBD1. This CDR3 is 14 amino acids long. J was trimmed by 4 bases and V by 2 bases; bases with no gene match: 4. CDR1 and CDR2 (germline): LNHDA, SQIVND (reference sequence). This chain's CDR3 is CASSIRDRTYEQYF. CDR3 nucleotide sequence: TGTGCCAGTAGTATACGGGACAGGACTTACGAGCAGTACTTC.

The chain uses TRBV4-2 and TRBJ2-7; 7 bases fit TRBD2. With 4 bases clipped from V and 2 bases from J, the junction kept 5 bases outside the gene matches. This CDR3 spans 14 amino acids. Looked up from germline, CDR1 is LGHNA and CDR2 is YNFKEQ. CDR3 loop: CASSPVAGAYEQYF. In DNA, the CDR3 is TGTGCCAGCAGCCCCGTAGCGGGTGCCTACGAGCAGTACTTC.

V and J are TRBV6-6 and TRBJ2-7; 12 bases match TRBD2. There are 14 residues in the CDR3. V trimming: 6 bases; J trimming: 2 bases; junction bases outside the gene matches: 2. Germline assignment: CDR1 MNHNY and CDR2 SVGAGI (reference sequence). The CDR3 sequence: CASSRLAGAYEQYF. The CDR3 DNA reads TGTGCCAGCAGCCGACTAGCGGGAGCCTACGAGCAGTACTTC.

This clone was counted at least ten times. The gene calls are TRBV6-1 and TRBJ2-3; D ambiguous. This CDR3 comprises 13 residues. The germline gives CDR1 MNHNS, CDR2 SASEGT. V lost 7 bases to trimming and J lost 0 bases, with 8 bases between them. The CDR3 spells CASKPSSTDTQYF. The CDR3 coding sequence is TGTGCCAGCAAACCCTCTAGCACAGATACGCAGTATTTT.

This sequence joins TRBV6-6 and TRBJ2-3; D is uncertain. The CDR3 length is 14 residues. Trimming cost V 2 bases and J 0 bases, with 6 bases left between them. CDR1 MNHNY and CDR2 SVGAGI come from the germline V gene (reference sequence). The CDR3 is CASSYPGSTDTQYF. CDR3 coding DNA: TGTGCCAGCAGTTACCCCGGGAGCACAGATACGCAGTATTTT.

The chain carries TRBV27 and TRBJ1-1, with unresolved D. This CDR3 region has 14 residues. Trimming took off 0 bases at V and 1 base at J, with 6 bases between the two ends. The V gene's germline CDR1 is MNHEY and CDR2 SMNVEV (reference sequence). This chain's CDR3 is CASSLSRQNTEAFF. Here the CDR3 DNA reads TGTGCCAGCAGTTTATCGAGACAGAACACTGAAGCTTTCTTT.

For this clone: With only one base between it and a far larger clone, this is likely a read error. The chain links TRBV30 to TRBJ2-6; D not resolved. V gave up 2 bases and J gave up 5 bases, with 7 bases separating them. Germline CDR1 GTSNPN, CDR2 SVGIG (reference sequence). The CDR3 is 13 residues long. The CDR3 region is CAWSFGRANVLTF. DNA of the CDR3: TGTGCCTGGAGTTTTGGTAGGGCCAACGTCCTGACTTTC. The full variable domain, completed using reference TRBV30 and TRBJ2-6, is SQTIHQWPATLVQPVGSPLSLECTVEGTSNPNLYWYRQAAGRGLQLLFYSVGIGQISSEVPQNLSASRPQDRQFILSSKKLLLSDSGFYLCAWSFGRANVLTFGAGSRLTVL.

V and J are TRBV19 and TRBJ2-7; D remains ambiguous. The CDR3 is 14 residues long. V lost 11 bases, J lost 0 bases, and 17 bases lay in between. Germline V gene lookup returns CDR1 LNHDA and CDR2 SQIVND (reference sequence). The CDR3 loop is CASKQRASSYEQYF. The CDR3 bases are TGTGCCTCAAAGCAACGGGCCAGCTCCTACGAGCAGTACTTC.

The V gene is TRBV6-1, the J gene TRBJ1-1, with D possibly matching TRBD1 (6 bases). Trimming shortened V by 6 bases and J by 0 bases, and 8 bases separated the two germline ends. This CDR3 has 13 amino acids. The germline gives CDR1 MNHNS, CDR2 SASEGT. The CDR3, as DNA: TGTGCCAGCAGGGACAGCGTGAACACTGAAGCTTTCTTT. Translating gives CASRDSVNTEAFF.

This chain connects TRBV6-5 to TRBJ2-7, with D uncertain. Deletions cut 8 bases from V and 1 base from J, with 15 bases between. CDR3 length: 14 amino acids. Germline V gives CDR1 MNHEY, CDR2 SVGAGI. The CDR3 DNA is TGTGCCAGCGGCCGCAGTAGTTTTTCCTACGAGCAGTACTTC. It specifies CASGRSSFSYEQYF.

This chain uses TRBV5-1 with TRBJ2-7; 13 nucleotides match TRBD2. After removal of 4 bases from V and 5 bases from J, the junction contained 9 bases not matched to a gene. In germline, CDR1 is SGHRS, CDR2 YFSETQ. This CDR3 region has 16 residues. The CDR3 protein is CASSVGLAGEADEQYF. CDR3 DNA: TGCGCCAGCAGCGTCGGACTAGCGGGAGAAGCCGACGAGCAGTACTTC.

The rearrangement links TRBV7-8 to TRBJ1-5, with TRBD1 as a possible D gene (5 bases). Germline values: CDR1 SGHVS, CDR2 FQNEAQ. V shed 1 base and J shed 3 bases, with 22 bases lying between them. The CDR3 totals 19 residues. CDR3 nucleotides: TGTGCCAGCAGCTTAGGTCTTTCCCTACAGGAGATTTTCAATCAGCCCCAGCATTTT. Protein product: CASSLGLSLQEIFNQPQHF.

Notes on this clone: The sample holds other DNA sequences that translate to the same CDR3. The rearrangement links TRBV28 to TRBJ2-7; tentative D call: TRBD2 (5 bases). Germline V CDR1 and CDR2: MDHEN, SYDVKM. Trimming took off 3 bases at V and 4 bases at J, with 7 bases between the two ends. This CDR3 comprises 12 residues. The CDR3 DNA is TGTGCCAGCAGTTTGGCGGGTTACGAGCAGTACTTC. It encodes CASSLAGYEQYF.

This clone has a count of ten or more. V and J are TRBV7-3 and TRBJ2-7, with 11 positions matching TRBD2. This CDR3 region has 18 residues. The J segment lost 2 bases and the V segment lost 0 bases, leaving 9 bases of the junction unmatched. CDR1 is SGHTA and CDR2 is FQGTGA in the germline V gene. The CDR3 DNA follows: TGTGCCAGCAGCTTAACCTCTAGCGGGAGGAGTAGCCCCTACGAGCAGTACTTC. Its translation is CASSLTSSGRSSPYEQYF.

The chain recombines TRBV7-8 with TRBJ1-1; D ambiguous. The CDR3 totals 15 residues. The germline V gene has CDR1 SGHVS and CDR2 FQNEAQ. Between the trimmed V and J ends, which lost 5 bases and 4 bases, there was a span of 17 bases. CDR3 nucleotides: TGTGCCAGCAGCCTGGACTACCTTGACACCACTGAAGCTTTCTTT. Amino acid sequence: CASSLDYLDTTEAFF.

The rearrangement uses TRBV7-3 and TRBJ2-7, with 11 bases that match TRBD2. In germline, CDR1 is SGHTA, CDR2 FQGTGA. The CDR3 contains 15 residues. The V gene end was trimmed by 2 bases and the J gene end by 5 bases; junction bases not matched to a gene: 5. The CDR3 DNA sequence: TGTGCCAGCAGCTTAGTACTAGCGGGAGCGCACGAGCAGTACTTC. As protein: CASSLVLAGAHEQYF.

On this clone itself: This CDR3 is also generated by other DNA sequences in the sample. The chain recombines TRBV18 with TRBJ2-5; D uncertain. This CDR3 contains 13 residues. The ends were cut back, 3 bases at V and 1 base at J, with 6 bases in the middle. CDR1 and CDR2 from the germline V gene are KGHSH and LQKENI. CDR3 in DNA: TGTGCCAGCTCACCCCCTTCCCAAGAGACCCAGTACTTC. It encodes CASSPPSQETQYF. Based on the CDR3 plus reference TRBV18 and TRBJ2-5, the full variable domain is NAGVMQNPRHLVRRRGQEARLRCSPMKGHSHVYWYRQLPEEGLKFMVYLQKENIIDESGMPKERFSAEFPKEGPSILRIQQVVRGDSAAYFCASSPPSQETQYFGPGTRLLVL.